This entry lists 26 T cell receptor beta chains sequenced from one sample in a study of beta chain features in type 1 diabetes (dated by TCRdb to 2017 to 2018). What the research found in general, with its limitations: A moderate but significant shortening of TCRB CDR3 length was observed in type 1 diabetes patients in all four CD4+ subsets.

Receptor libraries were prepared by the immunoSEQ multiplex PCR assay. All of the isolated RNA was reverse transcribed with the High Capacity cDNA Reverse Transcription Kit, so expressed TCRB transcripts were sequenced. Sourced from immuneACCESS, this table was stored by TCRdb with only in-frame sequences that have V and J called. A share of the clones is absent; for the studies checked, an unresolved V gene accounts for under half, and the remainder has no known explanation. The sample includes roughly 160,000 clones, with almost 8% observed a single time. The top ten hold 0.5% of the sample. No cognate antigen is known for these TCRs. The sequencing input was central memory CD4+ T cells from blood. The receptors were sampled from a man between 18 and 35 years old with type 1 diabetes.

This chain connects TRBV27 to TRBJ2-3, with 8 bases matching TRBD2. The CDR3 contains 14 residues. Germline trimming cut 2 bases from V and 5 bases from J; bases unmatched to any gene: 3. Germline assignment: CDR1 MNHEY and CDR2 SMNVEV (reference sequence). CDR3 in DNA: TGTGCCAGCAGTTTACAGCGGGAGAGAGATACGCAGTATTTT. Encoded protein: CASSLQRERDTQYF.

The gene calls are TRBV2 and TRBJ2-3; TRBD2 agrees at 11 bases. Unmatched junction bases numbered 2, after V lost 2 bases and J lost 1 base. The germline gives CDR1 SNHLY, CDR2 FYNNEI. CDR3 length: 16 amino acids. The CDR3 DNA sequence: TGTGCCAGCAGTGAACTAGCGGGAGGTCGCACAGATACGCAGTATTTT. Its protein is CASSELAGGRTDTQYF.

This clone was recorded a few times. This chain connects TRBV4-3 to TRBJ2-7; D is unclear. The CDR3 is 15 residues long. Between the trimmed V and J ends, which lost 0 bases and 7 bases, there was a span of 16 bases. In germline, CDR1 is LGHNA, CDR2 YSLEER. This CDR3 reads CASSQETSSEREQYF. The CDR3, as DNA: TGCGCCAGCAGCCAAGAGACTTCCTCTGAGAGGGAGCAGTACTTC.

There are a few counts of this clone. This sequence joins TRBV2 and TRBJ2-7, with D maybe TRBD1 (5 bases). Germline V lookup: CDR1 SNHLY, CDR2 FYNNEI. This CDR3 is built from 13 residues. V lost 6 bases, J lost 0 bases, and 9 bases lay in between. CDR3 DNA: TGTGCCAGCAGGGTAGACAGCTCCTACGAGCAGTACTTC. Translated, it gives CASRVDSSYEQYF.

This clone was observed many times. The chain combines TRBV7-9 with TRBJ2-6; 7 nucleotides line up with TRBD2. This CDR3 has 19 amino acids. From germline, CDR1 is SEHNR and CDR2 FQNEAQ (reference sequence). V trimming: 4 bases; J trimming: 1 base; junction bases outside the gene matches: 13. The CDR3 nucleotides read TGTGCCAGCAGCTGGCCCCGGGACTACACCCCTTCTGGGGCCAACGTCCTGACTTTC. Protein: CASSWPRDYTPSGANVLTF. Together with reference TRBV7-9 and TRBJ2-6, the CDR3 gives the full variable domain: DTGVSQNPRHKITKRGQNVTFRCDPISEHNRLYWYRQTLGQGPEFLTYFQNEAQLEKSRLLSDRFSAERPKGSFSTLEIQRTEQGDSAMYLCASSWPRDYTPSGANVLTFGAGSRLTVL.

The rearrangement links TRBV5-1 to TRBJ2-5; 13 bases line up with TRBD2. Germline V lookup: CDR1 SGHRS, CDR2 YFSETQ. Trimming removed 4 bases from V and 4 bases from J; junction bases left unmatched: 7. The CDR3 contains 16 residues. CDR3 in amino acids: CASSGTSGGAPETQYF. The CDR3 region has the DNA TGCGCCAGCAGCGGAACTAGCGGGGGGGCCCCAGAGACCCAGTACTTC.

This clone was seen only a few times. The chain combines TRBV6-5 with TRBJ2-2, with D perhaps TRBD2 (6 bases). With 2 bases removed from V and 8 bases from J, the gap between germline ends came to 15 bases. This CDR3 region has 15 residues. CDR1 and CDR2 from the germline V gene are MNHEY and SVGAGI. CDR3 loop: CASSYSPGTSGELFF. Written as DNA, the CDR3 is TGTGCCAGCAGTTACAGCCCAGGGACTTCAGGGGAGCTGTTTTTT.

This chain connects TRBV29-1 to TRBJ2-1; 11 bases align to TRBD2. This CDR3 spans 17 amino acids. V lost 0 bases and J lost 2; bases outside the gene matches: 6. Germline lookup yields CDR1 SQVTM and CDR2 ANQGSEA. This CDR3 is CSVEDRGSGRAYNEQFF. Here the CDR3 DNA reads TGCAGCGTTGAAGATCGGGGTAGCGGGAGGGCCTACAATGAGCAGTTCTTC.

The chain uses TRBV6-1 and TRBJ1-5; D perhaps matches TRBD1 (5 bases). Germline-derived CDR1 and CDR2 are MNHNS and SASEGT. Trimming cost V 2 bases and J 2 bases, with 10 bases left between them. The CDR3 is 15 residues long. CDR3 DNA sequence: TGTGCCAGCAGTGAACAGGGTGGCGGCAATCAGCCCCAGCATTTT. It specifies CASSEQGGGNQPQHF.

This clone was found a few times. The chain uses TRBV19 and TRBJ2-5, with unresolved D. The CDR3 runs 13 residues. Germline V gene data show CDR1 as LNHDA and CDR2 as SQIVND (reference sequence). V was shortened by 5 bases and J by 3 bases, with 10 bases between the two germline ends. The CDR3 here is CASSPEPEETQYF. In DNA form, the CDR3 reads TGTGCCAGTAGTCCGGAGCCAGAAGAGACCCAGTACTTC.

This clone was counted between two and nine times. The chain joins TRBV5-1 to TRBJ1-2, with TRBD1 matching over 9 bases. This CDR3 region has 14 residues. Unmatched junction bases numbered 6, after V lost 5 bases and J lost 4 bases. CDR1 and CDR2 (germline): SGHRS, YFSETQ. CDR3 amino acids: CASSGTGIGYGYTF. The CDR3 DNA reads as TGCGCCAGCAGTGGGACAGGGATTGGCTATGGCTACACCTTC.

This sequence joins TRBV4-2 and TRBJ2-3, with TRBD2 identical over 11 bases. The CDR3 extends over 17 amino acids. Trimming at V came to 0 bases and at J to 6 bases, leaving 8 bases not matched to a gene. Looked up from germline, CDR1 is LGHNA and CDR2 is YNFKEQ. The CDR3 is CASSQDRQASGRDTQYF. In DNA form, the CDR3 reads TGTGCCAGCAGCCAAGATCGTCAGGCTAGCGGGAGGGATACGCAGTATTTT.

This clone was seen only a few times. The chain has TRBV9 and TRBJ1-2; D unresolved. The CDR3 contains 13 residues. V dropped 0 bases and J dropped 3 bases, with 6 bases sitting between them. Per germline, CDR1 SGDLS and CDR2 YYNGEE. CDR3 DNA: TGTGCCAGCAGCGTAGCACGGGACTATGGCTACACCTTC. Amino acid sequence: CASSVARDYGYTF.

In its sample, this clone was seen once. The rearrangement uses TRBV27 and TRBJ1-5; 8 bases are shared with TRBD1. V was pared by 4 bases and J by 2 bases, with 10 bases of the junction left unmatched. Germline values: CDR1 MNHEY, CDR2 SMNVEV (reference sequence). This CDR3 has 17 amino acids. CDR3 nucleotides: TGTGCCAGCAGTTCGTACCCTACAGGGGGACGCAATCAGCCCCAGCATTTT. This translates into CASSSYPTGGRNQPQHF.

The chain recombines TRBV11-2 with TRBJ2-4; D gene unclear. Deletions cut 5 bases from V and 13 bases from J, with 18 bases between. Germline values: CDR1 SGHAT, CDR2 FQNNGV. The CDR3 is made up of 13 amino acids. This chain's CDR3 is CASSKETVVTQYF. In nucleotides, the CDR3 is TGTGCCAGCAGCAAAGAAACGGTGGTAACCCAGTACTTC.

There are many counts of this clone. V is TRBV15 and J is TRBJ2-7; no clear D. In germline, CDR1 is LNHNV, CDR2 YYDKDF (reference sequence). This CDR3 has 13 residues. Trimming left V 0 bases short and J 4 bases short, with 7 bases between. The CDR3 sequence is CATSRDGGYEQYF. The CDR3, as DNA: TGTGCCACCAGCAGAGATGGCGGTTACGAGCAGTACTTC.

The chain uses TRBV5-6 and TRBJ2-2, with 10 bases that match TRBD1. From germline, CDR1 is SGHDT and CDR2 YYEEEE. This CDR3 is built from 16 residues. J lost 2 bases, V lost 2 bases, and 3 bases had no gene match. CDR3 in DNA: TGTGCCAGCAGCTTATGGACAGGGGGTAACACCGGGGAGCTGTTTTTT. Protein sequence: CASSLWTGGNTGELFF.

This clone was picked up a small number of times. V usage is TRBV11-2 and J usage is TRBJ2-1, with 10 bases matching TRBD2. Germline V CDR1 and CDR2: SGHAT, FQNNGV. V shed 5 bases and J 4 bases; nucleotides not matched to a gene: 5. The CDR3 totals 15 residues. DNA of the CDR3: TGTGCCAGCAGCCAGAGGACTAGCGGATACAATGAGCAGTTCTTC. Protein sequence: CASSQRTSGYNEQFF. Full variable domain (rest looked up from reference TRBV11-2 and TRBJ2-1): EAGVAQSPRYKIIEKRQSVAFWCNPISGHATLYWYQQILGQGPKLLIQFQNNGVVDDSQLPKDRFSAERLKGVDSTLKIQPAKLEDSAVYLCASSQRTSGYNEQFFGPGTRLTVL.

CDR3 sequence: CASSQPTSGRAGEQFF. CDR3 in DNA: TGCGCCAGCAGCCAACCAACTAGCGGGAGGGCTGGGGAGCAGTTCTTC. The gene calls are TRBV4-1 and TRBJ2-1, with 13 bases aligning to TRBD2. The V and J ends lost 2 bases and 10 bases, in that order; junction bases with no gene match: 8. CDR1 and CDR2 from the germline V gene are MGHRA and YSYEKL. This CDR3 contains 16 residues.

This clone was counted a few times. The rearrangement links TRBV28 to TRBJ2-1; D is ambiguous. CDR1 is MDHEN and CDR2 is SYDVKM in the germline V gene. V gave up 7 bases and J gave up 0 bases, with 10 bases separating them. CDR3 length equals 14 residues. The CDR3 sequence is CASTPRSSYNEQFF. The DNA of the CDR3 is TGTGCCAGCACGCCGAGGAGCTCCTACAATGAGCAGTTCTTC.

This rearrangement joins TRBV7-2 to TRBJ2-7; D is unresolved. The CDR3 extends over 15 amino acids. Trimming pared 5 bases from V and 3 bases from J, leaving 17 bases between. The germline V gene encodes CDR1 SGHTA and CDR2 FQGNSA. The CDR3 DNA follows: TGTGCCAGCAGCCTCGACCCCGGCAGGTACTACGAGCAGTACTTC. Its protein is CASSLDPGRYYEQYF.

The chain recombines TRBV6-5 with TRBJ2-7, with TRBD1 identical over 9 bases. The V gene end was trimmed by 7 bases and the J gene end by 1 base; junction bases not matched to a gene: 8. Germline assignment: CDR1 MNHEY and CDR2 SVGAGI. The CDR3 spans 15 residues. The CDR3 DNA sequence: TGTGCCAGCATTGATCCCGGGACAGGGTCCTACGAGCAGTACTTC. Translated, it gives CASIDPGTGSYEQYF.

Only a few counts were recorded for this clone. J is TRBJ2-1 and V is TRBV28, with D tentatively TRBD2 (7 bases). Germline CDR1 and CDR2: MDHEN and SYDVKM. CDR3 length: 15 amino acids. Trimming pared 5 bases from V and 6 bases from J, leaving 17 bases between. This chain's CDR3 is CASSVGGGGLNEQFF. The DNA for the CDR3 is TGTGCCAGCAGTGTAGGGGGGGGTGGGCTCAATGAGCAGTTCTTC.

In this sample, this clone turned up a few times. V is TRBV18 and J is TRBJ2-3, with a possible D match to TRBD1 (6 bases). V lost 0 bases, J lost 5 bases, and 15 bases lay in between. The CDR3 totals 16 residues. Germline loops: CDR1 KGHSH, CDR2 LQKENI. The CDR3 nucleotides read TGTGCCAGCTCACCACCGTCTGGGGGCGGTGGAGATACGCAGTATTTT. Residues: CASSPPSGGGGDTQYF.

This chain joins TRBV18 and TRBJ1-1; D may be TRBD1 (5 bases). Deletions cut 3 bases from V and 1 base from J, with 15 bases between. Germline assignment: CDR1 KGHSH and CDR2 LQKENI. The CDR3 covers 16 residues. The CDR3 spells CASSPRTGSGNTEAFF. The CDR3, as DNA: TGTGCCAGCTCACCGAGAACAGGATCGGGGAACACTGAAGCTTTCTTT.

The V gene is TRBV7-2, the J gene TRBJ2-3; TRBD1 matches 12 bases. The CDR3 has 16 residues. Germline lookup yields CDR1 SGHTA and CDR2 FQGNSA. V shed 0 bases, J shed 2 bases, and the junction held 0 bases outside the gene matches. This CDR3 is CASSLAGQGATDTQYF. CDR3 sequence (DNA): TGTGCCAGCAGCTTAGCGGGACAGGGGGCCACAGATACGCAGTATTTT.